The sequence of this T cell receptor (beta chain) was determined in a study of metastatic and nonmetastatic thyroid tumors. Study-wide background: Malignant thyroid and benign thyroid patients provided blood and tumor or nodule tissue whose repertoires were compared.

Turning to this clone: Its antigen is as yet unknown.

There were no patients who had received any treatment before thyroid surgery. TCRdb re-called clones via MiXCR from the PCR reads. The profile shows some 17,000 clones, 34% of them singletons. General study points: It was reportedly found that TCR beta diversity was significantly higher in malignant thyroid tumors than in benign nodules, a difference seen in both blood and tumor samples.

The V end was cut by 8 bases, the J end by 3 bases, with 14 bases between. Germline loops: CDR1 SEHNR, CDR2 FQNEAQ (reference sequence). CDR3 size: 13 residues. The sequenced sample was tumor tissue. The gene calls are TRBV7-9 and TRBJ2-7; D perhaps matches TRBD2 (5 bases). The sequence came from a female donor with papillary thyroid cancer or a benign thyroid nodule (not recorded which). Some clones in this sample may be carry-over from other donors' samples. Written as DNA, the CDR3 is TGTGCCAGCGGAAAGAGCGGTTTCTACGAGCAGTACTTC. It encodes CASGKSGFYEQYF.